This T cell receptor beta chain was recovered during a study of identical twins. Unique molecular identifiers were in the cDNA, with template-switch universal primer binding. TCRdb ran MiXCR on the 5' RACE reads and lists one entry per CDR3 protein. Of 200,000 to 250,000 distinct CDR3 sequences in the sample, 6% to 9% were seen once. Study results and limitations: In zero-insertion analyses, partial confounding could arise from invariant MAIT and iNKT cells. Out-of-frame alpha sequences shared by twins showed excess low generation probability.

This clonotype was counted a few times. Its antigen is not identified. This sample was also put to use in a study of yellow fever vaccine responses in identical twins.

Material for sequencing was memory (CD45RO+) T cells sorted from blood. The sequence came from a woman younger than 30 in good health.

In DNA, the CDR3 is TGTGCCAGCAGGCGGACAGGTGGGAACGAGCAGTACTTC. As protein: CASRRTGGNEQYF. The chain uses TRBV28 and TRBJ2-7; 7 nucleotides agree with TRBD1. The germline V gene encodes CDR1 MDHEN and CDR2 SYDVKM. The CDR3 runs to 13 residues. J was trimmed by 5 bases and V by 6 bases; bases with no gene match: 7.